The 2 T cell receptor beta chains reported below all come from one sample, sequenced in a study of shared clonotypes between healthy human individuals. Produced via immunoSEQ multiplex PCR; TCRdb's table is partial and in-frame only. The sample includes around 510,000 clones, more than 95% of them seen just once. Input material: naive CD4+ T cells sorted from blood. Regarding subset: CD45RA+ positively selected. The origin of the receptors is a woman aged 25 to 39 in good health.

CDR3: CASSTLGAGGHGTGELFF. CDR3 sequence (DNA): TGTGCCAGCAGCACCCTTGGGGCGGGAGGGCATGGTACCGGGGAGCTGTTTTTT. V gene TRBV11-2 combines with J gene TRBJ2-2; TRBD2 agrees at 9 bases. Germline CDR1 and CDR2: SGHAT and FQNNGV. The CDR3 spans 18 residues. J lost 5 bases, V lost 5 bases, and 15 bases had no gene match.

The CDR3 here is CASSSWDRGREAFF. Here the CDR3 DNA reads TGTGCCAGCAGTTCCTGGGACAGGGGGCGTGAAGCTTTCTTT. The chain links TRBV6-5 to TRBJ1-1; 12 positions agree with TRBD1. The CDR3 runs 14 residues. With V trimmed by 4 bases and J by 7 bases, 4 bases remained unmatched. In germline, CDR1 is MNHEY, CDR2 SVGAGI.